Listed below are T cell receptor beta chains from one sample, sequenced in a study of Ad26.COV2.S vaccination and SARS-CoV-2 variants. Here immunoSEQ multiplex PCR was the method, and the copy in TCRdb shows in-frame clones only, minus some. The data contain roughly 240,000 clones, around 87% of them singletons. The sample was peripheral blood, taken in a trial of Ad26.COV2.S vaccine versus placebo. The receptors originated from a person aged 18-60 years who received the Ad26.COV2.S COVID-19 vaccine or a placebo. Both conserved end residues are part of each CDR3. A D gene is named only where the DNA matches it firmly. Clone sizes are given selectively: once, few, many, or a class where the clone is expanded.

DNA: TGTGCCAGCAGCTTGGAGCGGGGAACCTACGAGCAGTACTTC; CDR3: CASSLERGTYEQYF; V: TRBV5-5; J: TRBJ2-7; size: -; D: TRBD2
DNA: TGTGCCAGCAGCCAAGGATACGTTTCAGAGCAGTACTTC; CDR3: CASSQGYVSEQYF; V: TRBV3-1/TRBV3-2; J: TRBJ2-7; size: few; D: -
DNA: TGTGCCAGCAGTTTTGGGACGGCGTATGGCTACACCTTC; CDR3: CASSFGTAYGYTF; V: TRBV28; J: TRBJ1-2; size: -; D: -
DNA: TGTGCCAGCAGCTTAGTGGGGGGGGAATATAATTCACCCCTCCACTTT; CDR3: CASSLVGGEYNSPLHF; V: TRBV11-2; J: TRBJ1-6; size: -; D: -
DNA: TGTGCCAGTACACTACGAGCAGGACCTACGAATGAGCAGTTCTTC; CDR3: CASTLRAGPTNEQFF; V: TRBV19; J: TRBJ2-1; size: once; D: -
DNA: TGTGCCAGCAGCCCGACCGCTTTGGGGGCAGATACGCAGTATTTT; CDR3: CASSPTALGADTQYF; V: TRBV28; J: TRBJ2-3; size: -; D: -
DNA: TGCGCCAGCAGCTTAAGTTTGGGTTCCTACGAGCAGTACTTC; CDR3: CASSLSLGSYEQYF; V: TRBV5-1; J: TRBJ2-7; size: many; D: -
DNA: TGCGCCAGCAAGCCCGGGACCCAATACACAGATACGCAGTATTTT; CDR3: CASKPGTQYTDTQYF; V: TRBV10-2; J: TRBJ2-3; size: -; D: -
DNA: TGTGCCAGCTCACCGACAGGGACATGGGCAGATACGCAGTATTTT; CDR3: CASSPTGTWADTQYF; V: TRBV18; J: TRBJ2-3; size: -; D: TRBD1
DNA: TGCGCCAGCAGCCCGAATCAAGGGGGAACTAACTATGGCTACACCTTC; CDR3: CASSPNQGGTNYGYTF; V: TRBV4-1; J: TRBJ1-2; size: -; D: -
DNA: TGCGCCAGCAGCCCTGGGAGCGGGGGAGTCGGTGGCTACACCTTC; CDR3: CASSPGSGGVGGYTF; V: TRBV5-1; J: TRBJ1-2; size: -; D: -
DNA: TGCAGCGTTGAAGGGCAAACTGAAGCTTTCTTT; CDR3: CSVEGQTEAFF; V: TRBV29-1; J: TRBJ1-1; size: -; D: -
DNA: TGCGCCAGCCACTTTGGGGACGGAAGAACAGATACGCAGTATTTT; CDR3: CASHFGDGRTDTQYF; V: TRBV5-1; J: TRBJ2-3; size: once; D: -
DNA: TGTGCCAGCAGTTACTCGGGGAGGGGGAACACCGGGGAGCTGTTTTTT; CDR3: CASSYSGRGNTGELFF; V: TRBV6-5; J: TRBJ2-2; size: -; D: TRBD2
DNA: TGTGCCAGCAGTTATTGTCCGGGACTACTATACAATGAGCAGTTCTTC; CDR3: CASSYCPGLLYNEQFF; V: TRBV6-5; J: TRBJ2-1; size: -; D: TRBD2
DNA: TGCGCCAGCAGCTTGGAGCCAGGGGAAGAGACCCAGTACTTC; CDR3: CASSLEPGEETQYF; V: TRBV5-1; J: TRBJ2-5; size: -; D: -
DNA: TGTGCCAGCAGGACAACAGCAAGCTATGGCTACACCTTC; CDR3: CASRTTASYGYTF; V: TRBV6-5; J: TRBJ1-2; size: once; D: -
DNA: TGTGCCAGCAGCCGGACTCAAGGGTCCTACGAGCAGTACTTC; CDR3: CASSRTQGSYEQYF; V: TRBV7-2; J: TRBJ2-7; size: -; D: -
DNA: TGCGCCAGCAGAGGGGAAAACTATGGCTACACCTTC; CDR3: CASRGENYGYTF; V: TRBV4-1; J: TRBJ1-2; size: -; D: -
DNA: TGTGCCAGTAGCCCGGACGGGAACTATGGCTACACCTTC; CDR3: CASSPDGNYGYTF; V: TRBV19; J: TRBJ1-2; size: -; D: -
DNA: TGTGCCAGCAGCTTGCGTGTCGGACAGACCTACGAGCAGTACTTC; CDR3: CASSLRVGQTYEQYF; V: TRBV5-8; J: TRBJ2-7; size: -; D: -
DNA: TGTGCCAGTAAGACGGCGGAGAACACTGAAGCTTTCTTT; CDR3: CASKTAENTEAFF; V: TRBV19; J: TRBJ1-1; size: once; D: -
DNA: TGTGCCAGCAGTTTAAACGTCATCTACGAGCAGTACTTC; CDR3: CASSLNVIYEQYF; V: TRBV28; J: TRBJ2-7; size: -; D: -
DNA: TGTGCCAGCAGCTTGCCCGCGACAGAGGCCTACGAGCAGTACTTC; CDR3: CASSLPATEAYEQYF; V: TRBV7-9; J: TRBJ2-7; size: few; D: -
DNA: TGTGCCAGCAGTTTTTTAGGGGTTGGGGGGTGGAATGGCTACACCTTC; CDR3: CASSFLGVGGWNGYTF; V: TRBV28; J: TRBJ1-2; size: -; D: -
DNA: TGCGCCAGCAGCCCGACCGGGACGGGGGCTTTCTTT; CDR3: CASSPTGTGAFF; V: TRBV5-1; J: TRBJ1-1; size: -; D: -
DNA: TGTGCCAGCAGCCGGACAGATGAGCAGTTCTTC; CDR3: CASSRTDEQFF; V: TRBV7-9; J: TRBJ2-1; size: -; D: -
DNA: TGTGCCAGCAGTTTGCTACCAAGCGGGAGCTACGAGCAGTACTTC; CDR3: CASSLLPSGSYEQYF; V: TRBV27; J: TRBJ2-7; size: -; D: TRBD2
DNA: TGTGCCAGCAGTGGAAACAGGGGGCGGAGTACTGAAGCTTTCTTT; CDR3: CASSGNRGRSTEAFF; V: TRBV6-4; J: TRBJ1-1; size: -; D: TRBD1
DNA: TGTGCCATCAGTCCGCAGGGGACAGGAGGCTACACCTTC; CDR3: CAISPQGTGGYTF; V: TRBV10-3; J: TRBJ1-2; size: -; D: TRBD1
DNA: TGCGCCAGCAGCTTGGCGGGGGGAACCACTGAAGCTTTCTTT; CDR3: CASSLAGGTTEAFF; V: TRBV5-1; J: TRBJ1-1; size: -; D: -
DNA: TGTGCCAGCAGCCATAATCACGACTACGAGCAGTACTTC; CDR3: CASSHNHDYEQYF; V: TRBV4-2; J: TRBJ2-7; size: once; D: -
DNA: TGCGCCAGCAGTGAGACAGTCGTCGGGACCCAGTACTTC; CDR3: CASSETVVGTQYF; V: TRBV10-2; J: TRBJ2-5; size: -; D: -
DNA: TGCGCCAGCAGCTCCGGGAAGGAGACCCAGTACTTC; CDR3: CASSSGKETQYF; V: TRBV5-1; J: TRBJ2-5; size: -; D: -
DNA: TGCAGCGTCACGGACAGGGGGCATGAAAAACTGTTTTTT; CDR3: CSVTDRGHEKLFF; V: TRBV29-1; J: TRBJ1-4; size: -; D: TRBD1
DNA: TGTGCCACCAGCAGAGATCGGGTCTCGTGGGACACCATATATTTT; CDR3: CATSRDRVSWDTIYF; V: TRBV15; J: TRBJ1-3; size: -; D: -
DNA: TGTGCCAGCAGCCAAGTGCATTTATCTGGAAACACCATATATTTT; CDR3: CASSQVHLSGNTIYF; V: TRBV3-1/TRBV3-2; J: TRBJ1-3; size: -; D: -
DNA: TGTGCCAGCAGCCCCCGGACAGGGGTCAACACTGAAGCTTTCTTT; CDR3: CASSPRTGVNTEAFF; V: TRBV28; J: TRBJ1-1; size: -; D: TRBD1
DNA: TGTGCCAGCAGTCAGGGAATCGGGTCCAAAAACATTCAGTACTTC; CDR3: CASSQGIGSKNIQYF; V: TRBV2; J: TRBJ2-4; size: -; D: -
DNA: TGCGCCAGCAGCCCTGGACTAGCGGGAGTAGGGGAGACCCAGTACTTC; CDR3: CASSPGLAGVGETQYF; V: TRBV5-1; J: TRBJ2-5; size: -; D: TRBD2
DNA: TGTGCCAGCAGTCTGCTAGCGGGAGTATTAAATGAGCAGTTCTTC; CDR3: CASSLLAGVLNEQFF; V: TRBV27; J: TRBJ2-1; size: -; D: TRBD2
DNA: TGTGCCTGGAGAAGGGGACAGATCACCGGGGAGCTGTTTTTT; CDR3: CAWRRGQITGELFF; V: TRBV30; J: TRBJ2-2; size: -; D: TRBD1
DNA: TGTGCCAGCAGCCACCCCCCACAGGGGGCCCCCTACGAGCAGTACTTC; CDR3: CASSHPPQGAPYEQYF; V: TRBV6-2/TRBV6-3; J: TRBJ2-7; size: -; D: TRBD1
DNA: TGTGCCGCGTCGGAGAGGGATCGATCACCCCTCCACTTT; CDR3: CAASERDRSPLHF; V: TRBV6-5; J: TRBJ1-6; size: -; D: -
DNA: TGTGCCAGCGCAGGGTCTCATACGGGTGAGCAGTTCTTC; CDR3: CASAGSHTGEQFF; V: TRBV2; J: TRBJ2-1; size: -; D: -
DNA: TGTGCCAGTAGTTCGGGTTCCGGAAACACCATATATTTT; CDR3: CASSSGSGNTIYF; V: TRBV6-5; J: TRBJ1-3; size: once; D: -
DNA: TGTGCCAGCAGGTGGACTAGCGGGAGTGCAGATACGCAGTATTTT; CDR3: CASRWTSGSADTQYF; V: TRBV27; J: TRBJ2-3; size: -; D: TRBD2
DNA: TGCAGCGTTGGGACGGCCACTGAAGCTTTCTTT; CDR3: CSVGTATEAFF; V: TRBV29-1; J: TRBJ1-1; size: -; D: -
DNA: TGTGCCAGCTCACCAGGGGTTAGGGGCCAAGAGACCCAGTACTTC; CDR3: CASSPGVRGQETQYF; V: TRBV18; J: TRBJ2-5; size: -; D: -
DNA: TGTGCCAGCAGCTTAGGCTATCGACGGGAAAAACTGTTTTTT; CDR3: CASSLGYRREKLFF; V: TRBV7-8; J: TRBJ1-4; size: -; D: -
DNA: TGTGCCAGCAGCTTTTCGTCCAACACTGAAGCTTTCTTT; CDR3: CASSFSSNTEAFF; V: TRBV7-9; J: TRBJ1-1; size: -; D: -
DNA: TGTGCCAGCAGCTTACAGGGCAGGGGGCCTTTGGCTTTCTTT; CDR3: CASSLQGRGPLAFF; V: TRBV7-9; J: TRBJ1-1; size: many; D: TRBD1
DNA: TGTGCCAGCAGCCAAGCCAGACTAGCGGGGGTCTACAATGAGCAGTTCTTC; CDR3: CASSQARLAGVYNEQFF; V: TRBV4-2; J: TRBJ2-1; size: -; D: TRBD2